Below are 14 T cell receptor beta chains sequenced from a single sample in a study of blood T cells in healthy people across ages. Then a second PCR, running about 6 to 12 cycles, was carried out with a sample-barcoded 5' primer and a J-beta primer mix. MiXCR was run by TCRdb on the 5' RACE reads, yielding one entry per CDR3 protein. The data show about 760,000 distinct CDR3 sequences, around a quarter seen once. These same records also appear under a second study, on T cells of mothers and their children.

Sequencing input: blood. The receptors shown here come from a boy aged 10-17 years in good health.

This clonotype was recorded at least ten times. V is TRBV7-9 and J is TRBJ2-5; D perhaps matches TRBD2 (5 bases). The CDR3 covers 14 residues. Germline loops: CDR1 SEHNR, CDR2 FQNEAQ (reference sequence). The V end was cut by 3 bases, the J end by 2 bases, with 10 bases between. The CDR3 loop is CASSFLADQETQYF. The DNA of the CDR3 is TGTGCCAGCAGCTTTCTAGCAGATCAAGAGACCCAGTACTTC.

This clonotype was counted between two and nine times. This chain joins TRBV5-1 and TRBJ1-4; D gene uncertain. Trimming took 5 bases from V and 7 from J, leaving 9 bases between them. The germline CDR1 and CDR2 sequences are SGHRS and YFSETQ. CDR3 length: 12 residues. In DNA form, the CDR3 reads TGCGCCAGCAGATCGTCAGGTGAAAAACTGTTTTTT. It yields the protein CASRSSGEKLFF. Using reference TRBV5-1 and TRBJ1-4 for the parts outside the CDR3, the full variable domain is KAGVTQTPRYLIKTRGQQVTLSCSPISGHRSVSWYQQTPGQGLQFLFEYFSETQRNKGNFPGRFSGRQFSNSRSEMNVSTLELGDSALYLCASRSSGEKLFFGSGTQLSVL.

The gene calls are TRBV11-2 and TRBJ1-1, with 7 positions matching TRBD1. Per the germline V gene, CDR1 is SGHAT and CDR2 is FQNNGV. This CDR3 has 14 residues. V shed 5 bases and J 4 bases; nucleotides not matched to a gene: 7. The CDR3 nucleotides read TGTGCCAGCAGCCCGAACAGGGGTGGCACTGAAGCTTTCTTT. This translates into CASSPNRGGTEAFF.

V usage is TRBV25-1 and J usage is TRBJ2-1; a possible D gene is TRBD2 (6 bases). CDR3 length: 16 residues. The germline V and J ends were trimmed by 4 bases and 2 bases, with 15 bases remaining between them. Germline CDR1 and CDR2: MGHDK and SYGVNS. CDR3 nucleotide sequence: TGTGCCAGCAGTGGGGGACTCGCAGTGGCCTACAATGAGCAGTTCTTC. Encoded protein: CASSGGLAVAYNEQFF.

The chain carries TRBV7-2 and TRBJ2-1, with 9 bases fitting TRBD2. The CDR3 has 17 amino acids. The V and J ends lost 3 bases and 4 bases, in that order; junction bases with no gene match: 10. CDR1 is SGHTA, CDR2 FQGNSA, per germline. CDR3 coding DNA: TGTGCCAGCAGCTTTAGGGCTAGCGGGGTTTTTTACAATGAGCAGTTCTTC. Translated: CASSFRASGVFYNEQFF.

This clonotype was detected a few times. The rearrangement uses TRBV9 and TRBJ2-7; 7 bases map to TRBD2. The CDR3 spans 15 residues. Losses at the gene ends were 0 bases for V and 2 bases for J; bases not matched to a gene: 5. In germline, CDR1 is SGDLS, CDR2 YYNGEE. The CDR3 loop is CASSVDSGRAYEQYF. CDR3 coding DNA: TGTGCCAGCAGCGTAGATAGCGGGCGTGCCTACGAGCAGTACTTC.

The chain employs TRBV7-2 and TRBJ1-2; weak D call: TRBD1 (5 bases). V was shortened by 1 base and J by 5 bases, with 14 bases between the two germline ends. CDR1 is SGHTA and CDR2 is FQGNSA in the germline V gene. This CDR3 is 15 amino acids long. The CDR3 region is CASSLEPGGGYGYTF. Written as DNA, the CDR3 is TGTGCCAGCAGCTTAGAACCCGGGGGGGGGTATGGCTACACCTTC.

The V gene is TRBV12-3 or TRBV12-4, the J gene TRBJ1-1, with D perhaps TRBD1 (5 bases). The V end lost 6 bases, the J end lost 1 base, and 12 bases lay between the germline ends. This CDR3 region has 14 residues. The CDR3 sequence: CASSPRGTNTEAFF. The CDR3, as DNA: TGTGCCAGCAGCCCCCGAGGGACGAACACTGAAGCTTTCTTT.

The rearrangement links TRBV12-3 or TRBV12-4 to TRBJ2-1; tentatively, D is TRBD1 or TRBD2 (5 bases each). V was trimmed by 6 bases and J by 3 bases, leaving 15 bases between them. The CDR3 totals 15 residues. DNA of the CDR3: TGTGCCAGCAGACCAGCAGGGACGTTCTACAATGAGCAGTTCTTC. Its protein is CASRPAGTFYNEQFF.

The rearrangement uses TRBV20-1 and TRBJ2-7, with a weak D call TRBD1 (7 bases). Looked up from germline, CDR1 is DFQATT and CDR2 is SNEGSKA (reference sequence). V was cut by 0 bases and J by 5 bases, with 17 bases left in between. The CDR3 has 15 residues. This CDR3 is CSARDTTGRIDEQYF. CDR3 nucleotide sequence: TGCAGTGCTAGAGATACGACAGGGAGGATCGACGAGCAGTACTTC.

This clonotype was detected a few times. The chain employs TRBV9 and TRBJ1-1, with D possibly being TRBD1 (5 bases). There are 15 residues in the CDR3. V was cut by 0 bases and J by 1 base, with 10 bases left in between. Germline CDR1 is SGDLS and CDR2 is YYNGEE. The CDR3 sequence is CASSVDPGRNTEAFF. CDR3 nucleotide sequence: TGTGCCAGCAGCGTAGACCCGGGGCGGAACACTGAAGCTTTCTTT.

In this sample, this clonotype turned up many times. The genes are TRBV29-1 and TRBJ2-2; a possible D gene is TRBD2 (5 bases). Germline CDR1 and CDR2: SQVTM and ANQGSEA. The CDR3 loop spans 12 amino acids. V was trimmed by 7 bases and J by 7 bases, leaving 13 bases between them. CDR3 region: CSGRGGSGELFF. CDR3 sequence (DNA): TGCAGCGGTCGAGGAGGAAGCGGGGAGCTGTTTTTT.

This clonotype was observed a few times. This sequence joins TRBV7-6 and TRBJ2-7, with TRBD1 matching over 9 bases. The germline CDR1 and CDR2 sequences are SGHVS and FNYEAQ. This CDR3 has 15 amino acids. V was pared by 1 base and J by 4 bases, with 5 bases of the junction left unmatched. The CDR3 protein is CASSLGTGVFYEQYF. CDR3 sequence (DNA): TGTGCCAGCAGCTTAGGGACAGGGGTCTTTTACGAGCAGTACTTC.

This clonotype was seen a few times. The V and J genes are TRBV9 and TRBJ2-1, with TRBD1 matching over 7 bases. The CDR3 length is 13 residues. V was clipped by 4 bases and J by 9 bases; unmatched bases: 7. The germline V gene has CDR1 SGDLS and CDR2 YYNGEE. The CDR3 DNA is TGTGCCAGCAGCAAGACAGGGATCGGTGAGCAGTTCTTC. This sequence encodes CASSKTGIGEQFF.